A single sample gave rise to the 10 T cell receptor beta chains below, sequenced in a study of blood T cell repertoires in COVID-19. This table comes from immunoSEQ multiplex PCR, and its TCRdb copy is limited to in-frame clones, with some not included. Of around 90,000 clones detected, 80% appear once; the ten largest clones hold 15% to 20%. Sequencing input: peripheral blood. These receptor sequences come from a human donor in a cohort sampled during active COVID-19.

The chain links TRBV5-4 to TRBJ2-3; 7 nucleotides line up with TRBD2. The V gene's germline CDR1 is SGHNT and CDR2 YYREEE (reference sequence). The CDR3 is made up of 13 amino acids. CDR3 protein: CVIPGTTTDTQYF. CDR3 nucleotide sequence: TGTGTCATACCCGGGACTACAACAGATACGCAGTATTTT.

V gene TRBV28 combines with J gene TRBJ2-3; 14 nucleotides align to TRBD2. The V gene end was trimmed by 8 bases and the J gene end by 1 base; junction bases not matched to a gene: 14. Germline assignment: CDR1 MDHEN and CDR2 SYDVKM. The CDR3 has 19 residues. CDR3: CASPAGGKGLAGGTDTQYF. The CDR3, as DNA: TGTGCCAGCCCCGCAGGGGGCAAGGGACTAGCGGGAGGCACAGATACGCAGTATTTT. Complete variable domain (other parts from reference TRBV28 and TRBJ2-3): DVKVTQSSRYLVKRTGEKVFLECVQDMDHENMFWYRQDPGLGLRLIYFSYDVKMKEKGDIPEGYSVSREKKERFSLILESASTNQTSMYLCASPAGGKGLAGGTDTQYFGPGTRLTVL.

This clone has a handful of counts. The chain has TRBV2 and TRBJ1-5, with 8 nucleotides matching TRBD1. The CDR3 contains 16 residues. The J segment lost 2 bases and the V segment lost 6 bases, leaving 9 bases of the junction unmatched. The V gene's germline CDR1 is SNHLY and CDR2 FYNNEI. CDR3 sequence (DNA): TGTGCCAGCAGCCGGGACAGGTCTCCAGGCAATCAGCCCCAGCATTTT. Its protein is CASSRDRSPGNQPQHF.

CDR3 coding DNA: TGTGCCAGCAGCAAAGCCCGCGCCGGGACAGGCGGCTCTGGAAACACCATATATTTT. Its translation: CASSKARAGTGGSGNTIYF. The chain is built from TRBV21-1 and TRBJ1-3; TRBD1, the table's D call, lacks a check against the DNA. TRBV21-1 is marked as a pseudogene. CDR3 length equals 19 residues.

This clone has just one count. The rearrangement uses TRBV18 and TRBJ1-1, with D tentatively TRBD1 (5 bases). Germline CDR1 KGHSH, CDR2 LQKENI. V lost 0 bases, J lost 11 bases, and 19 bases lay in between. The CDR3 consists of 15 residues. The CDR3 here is CASSPPGDWPPSAFF. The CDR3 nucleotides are TGTGCCAGCTCACCACCGGGGGACTGGCCCCCGTCGGCTTTCTTT.

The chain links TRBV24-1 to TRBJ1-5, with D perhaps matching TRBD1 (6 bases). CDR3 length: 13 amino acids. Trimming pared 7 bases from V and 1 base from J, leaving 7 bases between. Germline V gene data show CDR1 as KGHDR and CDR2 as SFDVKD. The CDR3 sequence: CATRGHSNQPQHF. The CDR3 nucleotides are TGTGCCACCAGGGGACACAGCAATCAGCCCCAGCATTTT.

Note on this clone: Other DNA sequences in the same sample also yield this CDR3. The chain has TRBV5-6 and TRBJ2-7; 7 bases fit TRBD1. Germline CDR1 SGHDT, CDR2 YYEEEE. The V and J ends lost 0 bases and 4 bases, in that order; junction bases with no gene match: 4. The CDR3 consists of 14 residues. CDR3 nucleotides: TGTGCCAGCAGCTTGGGACAGGGAGCGTACGAGCAGTACTTC. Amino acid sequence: CASSLGQGAYEQYF.

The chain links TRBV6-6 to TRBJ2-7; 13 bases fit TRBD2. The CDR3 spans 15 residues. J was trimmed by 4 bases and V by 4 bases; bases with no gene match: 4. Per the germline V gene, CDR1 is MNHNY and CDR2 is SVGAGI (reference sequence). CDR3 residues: CASSSKGLAGYEQYF. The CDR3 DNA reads TGTGCCAGCAGTTCAAAGGGACTAGCGGGATACGAGCAGTACTTC.

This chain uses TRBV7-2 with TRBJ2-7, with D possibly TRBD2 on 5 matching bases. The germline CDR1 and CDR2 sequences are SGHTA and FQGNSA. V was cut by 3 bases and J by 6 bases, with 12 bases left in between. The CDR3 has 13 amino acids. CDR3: CASSLGVKGEQYF. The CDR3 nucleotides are TGTGCCAGCAGCTTGGGAGTCAAGGGCGAGCAGTACTTC.

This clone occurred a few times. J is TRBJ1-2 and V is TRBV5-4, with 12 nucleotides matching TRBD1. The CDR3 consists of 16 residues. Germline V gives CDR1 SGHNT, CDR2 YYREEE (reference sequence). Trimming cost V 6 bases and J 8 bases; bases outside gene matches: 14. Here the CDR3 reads CASTPSGDRGLGGYTF. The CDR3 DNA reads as TGTGCCAGCACCCCAAGTGGGGACAGGGGGCTTGGGGGCTACACCTTC.